The 10 T cell receptor beta chains reported below all come from one sample, sequenced in a study of T cell repertoires in cytomegalovirus infection. TCRdb re-called the reads with MiXCR, one entry per CDR3 protein. The table lists 150,000 to 200,000 distinct CDR3 sequences, over 13% of them singletons. Sequencing was done on a sample of PBMCs. All receptors come from a human donor in good health (CMV status not recorded). Some clones in this sample may be carry-over from other donors' samples.

There are a few counts of this clonotype. V gene TRBV11-2 combines with J gene TRBJ1-1, with D unresolved. Germline assignment: CDR1 SGHAT and CDR2 FQNNGV. This CDR3 is 13 amino acids long. V lost 0 bases to trimming and J lost 6 bases, with 8 bases between them. This chain's CDR3 is CASSLDLRAEAFF. The DNA of the CDR3 is TGTGCCAGCAGCTTAGATCTCCGCGCTGAAGCTTTCTTT.

Many counts were recorded for this clonotype. The chain is built from TRBV27 and TRBJ2-3; no clear D gene. This CDR3 comprises 13 residues. CDR1 is MNHEY and CDR2 is SMNVEV in the germline V gene (reference sequence). Trimming took off 3 bases at V and 2 bases at J, with 6 bases between the two ends. The CDR3 bases are TGTGCCAGCAGTTTCTTGGCCACAGATACGCAGTATTTT. Residues: CASSFLATDTQYF.

This clonotype appeared many times. V and J are TRBV7-2 and TRBJ2-1; TRBD1 aligns across 8 bases. CDR1 SGHTA and CDR2 FQGNSA come from the germline V gene. There are 16 residues in the CDR3. V lost 2 bases and J lost 3; bases outside the gene matches: 6. This chain's CDR3 is CASSLSQGAVYNEQFF. In nucleotides, the CDR3 is TGTGCCAGCAGCTTATCCCAGGGGGCGGTCTACAATGAGCAGTTCTTC.

The chain combines TRBV5-1 with TRBJ1-2, with 10 bases aligning to TRBD1. This CDR3 comprises 16 residues. V lost 2 bases to trimming and J lost 3 bases; unmatched junction nucleotides: 7. Germline CDR1 SGHRS, CDR2 YFSETQ. CDR3 coding DNA: TGCGCCAGCAGCTTACGGGAGACAGGGGGCTACTATGGCTACACCTTC. It is translated as CASSLRETGGYYGYTF. The full variable domain, in which reference TRBV5-1 and TRBJ1-2 provide the parts outside the CDR3, is KAGVTQTPRYLIKTRGQQVTLSCSPISGHRSVSWYQQTPGQGLQFLFEYFSETQRNKGNFPGRFSGRQFSNSRSEMNVSTLELGDSALYLCASSLRETGGYYGYTFGSGTRLTVV.

The sample holds a few counts of this clonotype. This chain joins TRBV5-4 and TRBJ2-7; 13 positions match TRBD2. The germline V gene encodes CDR1 SGHNT and CDR2 YYREEE (reference sequence). The CDR3 extends over 18 amino acids. The J segment lost 0 bases and the V segment lost 2 bases, leaving 8 bases of the junction unmatched. CDR3 bases: TGTGCCAGCAGCTTAGGGGGACTAGCGGGATCTAGCTCCTACGAGCAGTACTTC. It specifies CASSLGGLAGSSSYEQYF.

This clonotype came up many times. CDR3 in DNA: TGTGCCAGCAGCGAGTTAGCGGGGGGGGGCAAAAACATTCAGTACTTC. Residues: CASSELAGGGKNIQYF. The rearrangement joins TRBV7-2 to TRBJ2-4; 11 bases are a match to TRBD2. The CDR3 length is 16 residues. Germline CDR1 reads SGHTA; CDR2 reads FQGNSA. With 5 bases clipped from V and 3 bases from J, the junction kept 6 bases outside the gene matches.

The sample holds a few counts of this clonotype. The chain employs TRBV7-4 and TRBJ1-1; TRBD1 matches 9 bases. The trim removed 5 bases at V and 6 bases at J, leaving 13 bases unmatched. Per the germline V gene, CDR1 is SGHVT and CDR2 is SQSDAQ. This CDR3 has 16 residues. CDR3 in DNA: TGTGCCAGCAGCCCATTTAGACAGGGGGGGATCGCTGAAGCTTTCTTT. This sequence encodes CASSPFRQGGIAEAFF.

The sample holds many counts of this clonotype. J is TRBJ2-1 and V is TRBV7-2; the D gene could be TRBD1 or TRBD2 (7 bases each). The CDR3 has 14 residues. The germline V and J ends were trimmed by 1 base and 8 bases, with 12 bases remaining between them. Germline values: CDR1 SGHTA, CDR2 FQGNSA. This CDR3 reads CASSLEQGRDEQFF. For the CDR3, the DNA is TGTGCCAGCAGCTTAGAACAGGGGAGGGATGAGCAGTTCTTC. Full variable domain (remainder filled in from reference TRBV7-2 and TRBJ2-1): GAGVSQSPSNKVTEKGKDVELRCDPISGHTALYWYRQSLGQGLEFLIYFQGNSAPDKSGLPSDRFSAERTGGSVSTLTIQRTQQEDSAVYLCASSLEQGRDEQFFGPGTRLTVL.

This clonotype was counted ten times or more. The V call is TRBV7-2, the J call TRBJ1-2; a weak D match, TRBD1 (5 bases). CDR1 is SGHTA and CDR2 is FQGNSA in the germline V gene. This CDR3 is 14 amino acids long. V was trimmed by 2 bases and J by 8 bases, leaving 15 bases between them. This CDR3 is CASSLLMGGGGYTF. The CDR3 coding sequence is TGTGCCAGCAGCTTATTAATGGGGGGGGGAGGCTACACCTTC.

This clonotype was detected many times. The chain recombines TRBV10-3 with TRBJ2-5; TRBD2 agrees at 14 bases. The V and J ends lost 6 bases and 2 bases, in that order; junction bases with no gene match: 5. The CDR3 length is 16 residues. The germline V gene encodes CDR1 ENHRY and CDR2 SYGVKD. The CDR3 loop is CAIRGLAGDGQETQYF. The CDR3 coding sequence is TGTGCCATCAGGGGACTAGCGGGAGACGGGCAAGAGACCCAGTACTTC.